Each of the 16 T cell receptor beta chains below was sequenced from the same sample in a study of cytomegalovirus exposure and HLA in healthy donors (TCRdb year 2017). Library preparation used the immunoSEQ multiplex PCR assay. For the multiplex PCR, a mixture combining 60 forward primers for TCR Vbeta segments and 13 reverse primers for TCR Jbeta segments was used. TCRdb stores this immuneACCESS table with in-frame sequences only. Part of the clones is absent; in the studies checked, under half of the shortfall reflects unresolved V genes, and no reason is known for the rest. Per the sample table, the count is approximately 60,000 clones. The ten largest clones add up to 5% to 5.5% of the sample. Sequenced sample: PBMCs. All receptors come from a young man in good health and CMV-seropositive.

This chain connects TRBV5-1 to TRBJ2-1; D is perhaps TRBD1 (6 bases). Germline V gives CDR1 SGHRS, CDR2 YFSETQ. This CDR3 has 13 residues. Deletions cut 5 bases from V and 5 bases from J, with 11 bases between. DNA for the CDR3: TGCGCCAGCAGACTAGGACAGAACAATGAGCAGTTCTTC. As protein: CASRLGQNNEQFF.

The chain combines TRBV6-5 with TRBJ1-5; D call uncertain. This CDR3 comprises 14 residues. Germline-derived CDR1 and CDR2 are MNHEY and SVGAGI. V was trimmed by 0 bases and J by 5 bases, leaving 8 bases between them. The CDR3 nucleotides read TGTGCCAGCAGTTACTCGACATGGGATCAGCCCCAGCATTTT. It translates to CASSYSTWDQPQHF.

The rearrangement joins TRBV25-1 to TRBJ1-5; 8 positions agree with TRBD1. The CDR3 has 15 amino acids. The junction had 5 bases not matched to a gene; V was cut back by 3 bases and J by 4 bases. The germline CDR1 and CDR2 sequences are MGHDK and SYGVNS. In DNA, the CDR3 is TGTGCCAGCAGTGAGTCGGACAGGGAGAATCAGCCCCAGCATTTT. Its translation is CASSESDRENQPQHF. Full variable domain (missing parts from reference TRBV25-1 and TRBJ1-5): EADIYQTPRYLVIGTGKKITLECSQTMGHDKMYWYQQDPGMELHLIHYSYGVNSTEKGDLSSESTVSRIRTEHFPLTLESARPSHTSQYLCASSESDRENQPQHFGDGTRLSIL.

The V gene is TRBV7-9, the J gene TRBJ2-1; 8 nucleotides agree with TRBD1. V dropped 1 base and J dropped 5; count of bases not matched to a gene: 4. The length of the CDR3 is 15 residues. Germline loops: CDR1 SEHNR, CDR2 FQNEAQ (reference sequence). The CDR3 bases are TGTGCCAGCAGCTTAGTACAGGGGGAACACAATGAGCAGTTCTTC. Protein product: CASSLVQGEHNEQFF.

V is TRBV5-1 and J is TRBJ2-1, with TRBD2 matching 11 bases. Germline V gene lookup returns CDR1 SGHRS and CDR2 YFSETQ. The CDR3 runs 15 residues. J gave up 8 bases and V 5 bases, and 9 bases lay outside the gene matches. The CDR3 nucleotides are TGCGCCAGCAGTCTTAGCGGGGGGGATGGGGATGAGCAGTTCTTC. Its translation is CASSLSGGDGDEQFF.

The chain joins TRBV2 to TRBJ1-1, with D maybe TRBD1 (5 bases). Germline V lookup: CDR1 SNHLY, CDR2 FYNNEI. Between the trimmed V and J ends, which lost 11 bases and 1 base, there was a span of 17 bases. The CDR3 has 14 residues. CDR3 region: CAGKTGTSNTEAFF. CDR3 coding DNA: TGTGCCGGCAAAACCGGGACTTCGAACACTGAAGCTTTCTTT.

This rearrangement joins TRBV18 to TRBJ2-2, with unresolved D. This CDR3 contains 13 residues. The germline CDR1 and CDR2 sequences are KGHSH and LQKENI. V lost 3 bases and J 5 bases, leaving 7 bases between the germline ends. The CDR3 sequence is CASSPLETGELFF. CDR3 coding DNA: TGTGCCAGCTCACCCCTAGAAACCGGGGAGCTGTTTTTT.

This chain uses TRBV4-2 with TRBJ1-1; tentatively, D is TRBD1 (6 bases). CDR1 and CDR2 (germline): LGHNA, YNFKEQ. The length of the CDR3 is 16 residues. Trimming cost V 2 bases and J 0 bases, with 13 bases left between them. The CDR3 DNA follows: TGTGCCAGCAGCCAACTTCGCCGGGACATGAACACTGAAGCTTTCTTT. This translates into CASSQLRRDMNTEAFF.

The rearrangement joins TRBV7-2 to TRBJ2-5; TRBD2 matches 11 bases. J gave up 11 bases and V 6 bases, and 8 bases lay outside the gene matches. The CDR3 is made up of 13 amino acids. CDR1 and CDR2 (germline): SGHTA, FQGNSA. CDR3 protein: CASSGPGLAEQYF. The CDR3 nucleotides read TGTGCCAGCAGTGGACCGGGACTAGCGGAGCAGTACTTC. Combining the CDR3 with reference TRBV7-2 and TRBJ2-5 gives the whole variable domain GAGVSQSPSNKVTEKGKDVELRCDPISGHTALYWYRQSLGQGLEFLIYFQGNSAPDKSGLPSDRFSAERTGGSVSTLTIQRTQQEDSAVYLCASSGPGLAEQYFGPGTRLLVL.

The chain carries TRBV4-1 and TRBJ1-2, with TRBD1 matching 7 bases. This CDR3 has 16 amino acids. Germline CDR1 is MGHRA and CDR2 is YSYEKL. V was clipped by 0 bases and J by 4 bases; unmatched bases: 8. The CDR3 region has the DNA TGCGCCAGCAGCCAAGATACCGGACAGGCTTCCTATGGCTACACCTTC. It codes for CASSQDTGQASYGYTF.

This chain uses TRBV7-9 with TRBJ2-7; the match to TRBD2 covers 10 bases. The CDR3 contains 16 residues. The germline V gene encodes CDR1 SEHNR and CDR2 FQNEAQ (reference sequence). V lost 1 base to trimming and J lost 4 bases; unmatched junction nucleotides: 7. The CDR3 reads CASSLGPSGGAYEQYF. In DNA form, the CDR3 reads TGTGCCAGCAGCTTAGGTCCGAGCGGGGGGGCGTACGAGCAGTACTTC.

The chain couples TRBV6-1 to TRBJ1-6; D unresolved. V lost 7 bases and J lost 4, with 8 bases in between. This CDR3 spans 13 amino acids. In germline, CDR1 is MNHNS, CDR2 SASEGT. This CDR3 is CASMGGYNSPLHF. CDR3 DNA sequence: TGTGCCAGCATGGGAGGTTATAATTCACCCCTCCACTTT.

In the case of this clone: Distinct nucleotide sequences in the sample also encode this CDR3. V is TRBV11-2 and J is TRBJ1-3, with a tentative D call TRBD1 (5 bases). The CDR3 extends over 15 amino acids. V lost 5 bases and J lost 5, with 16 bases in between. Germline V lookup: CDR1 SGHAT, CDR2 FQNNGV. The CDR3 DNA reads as TGTGCCAGCAGCCATGAATCCCAGGGAAGAAACACCATATATTTT. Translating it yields CASSHESQGRNTIYF.

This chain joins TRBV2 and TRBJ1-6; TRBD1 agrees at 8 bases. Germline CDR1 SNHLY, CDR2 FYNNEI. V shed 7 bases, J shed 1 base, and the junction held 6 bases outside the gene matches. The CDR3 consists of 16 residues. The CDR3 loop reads CASTRTGLSYNSPLHF. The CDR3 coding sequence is TGTGCCAGCACCAGGACAGGGCTGTCCTATAATTCACCCCTCCACTTT.

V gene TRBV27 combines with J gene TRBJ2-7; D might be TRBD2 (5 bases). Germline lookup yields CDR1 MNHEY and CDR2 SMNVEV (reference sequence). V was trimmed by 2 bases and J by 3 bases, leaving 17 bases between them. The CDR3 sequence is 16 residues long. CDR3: CASSLAPDYLFYEQYF. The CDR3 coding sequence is TGTGCCAGCAGTTTAGCTCCCGACTACTTGTTCTACGAGCAGTACTTC.

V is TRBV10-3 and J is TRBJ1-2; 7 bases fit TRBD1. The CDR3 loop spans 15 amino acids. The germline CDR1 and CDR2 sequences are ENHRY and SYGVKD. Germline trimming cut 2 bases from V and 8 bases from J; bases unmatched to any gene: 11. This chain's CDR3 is CAISEAGTARGGYTF. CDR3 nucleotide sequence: TGTGCCATCAGTGAGGCGGGGACAGCCCGCGGAGGCTACACCTTC.